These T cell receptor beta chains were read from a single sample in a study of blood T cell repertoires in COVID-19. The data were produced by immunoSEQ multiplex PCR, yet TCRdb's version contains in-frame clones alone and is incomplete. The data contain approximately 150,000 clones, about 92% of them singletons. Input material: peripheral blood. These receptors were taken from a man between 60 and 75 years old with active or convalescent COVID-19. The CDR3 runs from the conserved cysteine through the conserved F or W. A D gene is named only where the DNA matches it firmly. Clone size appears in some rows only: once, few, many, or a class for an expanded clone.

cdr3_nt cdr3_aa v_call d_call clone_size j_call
TGCAGCGTTCAACAGGGGGCGAACTATGGCTACACCTTC CSVQQGANYGYTF TRBV29-1 TRBD1 NA TRBJ1-2
TGCGCCAGCAGCTTGGGACAGGGGAGAGGAAACACCATATATTTT CASSLGQGRGNTIYF TRBV5-1 TRBD1 NA TRBJ1-3
TGTGCCAGCCGACCGGAGGGGGGAGGGGGCACTGAAGCTTTCTTT CASRPEGGGGTEAFF TRBV6-4 NA NA TRBJ1-1
TGTGCCAGCAGCCAAGAGTGGCAGGGCCAGTACTTC CASSQEWQGQYF TRBV14 NA once TRBJ2-7
TGTGCCAGCAGTGACCTGGGACAGGGAAATAATGAGCAGTTCTTC CASSDLGQGNNEQFF TRBV6-4 TRBD1 NA TRBJ2-1
TGTGCCAGCAGCCCCCACTCTATCGACAGGGTTCACGAGCAGTACTTC CASSPHSIDRVHEQYF TRBV6-6 TRBD1 NA TRBJ2-7
TGCAGCGCGGGACAGTCCGTGGGCTATGGCTACACCTTC CSAGQSVGYGYTF TRBV29-1 TRBD1 few TRBJ1-2
TGTGCCAGCAGTTACTCTTGGGGCCGTATCTCCTACGAGCAGTACTTC CASSYSWGRISYEQYF TRBV6-5 NA once TRBJ2-7
TGTGCCAGCAGCCAAACAGTAACTAGCGGGAGTACGGGCGAGCAGTTCTTC CASSQTVTSGSTGEQFF TRBV3-1/TRBV3-2 TRBD2 NA TRBJ2-1
TGTGCCAGCAGCCTTGACAGGGGGCATCAGCCCCAGCATTTT CASSLDRGHQPQHF TRBV7-2 TRBD1 NA TRBJ1-5
TGTGCCAGCAGCGTAGCTGTGCGGGAGTACAATGAGCAGTTCTTC CASSVAVREYNEQFF TRBV9 TRBD2 NA TRBJ2-1
TGTGCCAGCAGGCAACTAGCGAACGGGGAGCTGTTTTTT CASRQLANGELFF TRBV7-2 TRBD2 NA TRBJ2-2
TGTGCCAGCAGCTTAGAGTGGGATTGGAGGCAAGATACGCAGTATTTT CASSLEWDWRQDTQYF TRBV7-2 NA once TRBJ2-3
TGTGCCAGCAGTGAAGAAATTAGCGGGAGGGATACGCAGTATTTT CASSEEISGRDTQYF TRBV6-1 TRBD2 NA TRBJ2-3
TGTGCCAGCAGCTTATCCAGGTGGAACACTGAAGCTTTCTTT CASSLSRWNTEAFF TRBV11-2 NA NA TRBJ1-1
TGCGCCAGCAGTCGGATAACTAGCGGAGGCTACAATGAGCAGTTCTTC CASSRITSGGYNEQFF TRBV10-1 TRBD2 NA TRBJ2-1
TGCGCCAGCAACCTAAACGAGGGTGAAAAACTGTTTTTT CASNLNEGEKLFF TRBV5-1 NA NA TRBJ1-4
TGTGCCAGTAGTATTGGGGGACTGTCCTATGGCTACACCTTC CASSIGGLSYGYTF TRBV19 NA NA TRBJ1-2
TGTGCCAGTAGTCCGGGACACCGCACAGATACGCAGTATTTT CASSPGHRTDTQYF TRBV19 NA NA TRBJ2-3
TGTGCCTCCGTACAGGGGGCGGGCTATGGCTACACCTTC CASVQGAGYGYTF TRBV28 TRBD1 NA TRBJ1-2
TGTGCCAGCAGTTCGACCGGGACAGGGGCAGACGAGCAGTACTTC CASSSTGTGADEQYF TRBV3-1/TRBV3-2 TRBD1 few TRBJ2-7
TGTGCCAGCAGGGGACAGGGGAGAAAACTGTTTTTT CASRGQGRKLFF TRBV12-3/TRBV12-4 TRBD1 NA TRBJ1-4
TGTGCCAGCAGTTTAGGACAGGGGGCGTTGAGACCTGAAGCTTTCTTT CASSLGQGALRPEAFF TRBV6-5 TRBD1 few TRBJ1-1
TGTGCCAGCAGCCCCGCCAGGTACAGGGTCCACGAGCAGTACTTC CASSPARYRVHEQYF TRBV3-1/TRBV3-2 NA NA TRBJ2-7
TGTGCCAGCAGTTTGATGGGGTCTGGAGGGACTGAAGCTTTCTTT CASSLMGSGGTEAFF TRBV28 NA NA TRBJ1-1
TGCGCCAGCAGTGATCCCTGGCCACAGGGGCTACCCTACAATGAGCAGTTCTTC CASSDPWPQGLPYNEQFF TRBV10-2 TRBD1 NA TRBJ2-1
TGTGCCAGAAGCGAGGGTAGGGCTGAAGCTTTCTTT CARSEGRAEAFF TRBV5-3 NA once TRBJ1-1
TGCGCCAGCAGTGAATCGGGGTCGAATTCACCCCTCCACTTT CASSESGSNSPLHF TRBV10-1 NA NA TRBJ1-6
TGTGCCAGCAATTCACCGCAGGGGCTATCCTATAATTCACCCCTCCACTTT CASNSPQGLSYNSPLHF TRBV2 NA NA TRBJ1-6
TGTGCCAGCAGCCACCAGACAGGGGCGAACACCGGGGAGCTGTTTTTT CASSHQTGANTGELFF TRBV14 TRBD1 NA TRBJ2-2
TGTGCCAGTGGGGGCGGGAGCAAGCAGTACTTC CASGGGSKQYF TRBV19 NA once TRBJ2-7
TGTGCCAGCAGGGCCCGACAGGGGAGTAATGAAAAACTGTTTTTT CASRARQGSNEKLFF TRBV2 TRBD1 NA TRBJ1-4
TGCGCCAGCAGCTTGGCCGCGGGTTTGATGGACGGACTGGCTGAAGCTTTCTTT CASSLAAGLMDGLAEAFF TRBV5-1 NA NA TRBJ1-1
TGCGCCAGCAATTTTATCCACGGCGGTGAAGCTTTCTTT CASNFIHGGEAFF TRBV10-1 NA NA TRBJ1-1
TGTGCCAGCAGCGAAAGACAGGGCTATAATTCACCCCTCCACTTT CASSERQGYNSPLHF TRBV6-4 TRBD1 NA TRBJ1-6
TGTGCCAGCAGCTTAGAGTTAGGGGCATCCTACGAGCAGTACTTC CASSLELGASYEQYF TRBV11-2 NA NA TRBJ2-7
TGTGCCTGGAAACCCGGGACACTTTACGAGCAGTACTTC CAWKPGTLYEQYF TRBV30 NA NA TRBJ2-7
TGTGCCAGCAGCCCAACCGGGACAGGGGCCTCACCCCTCCACTTT CASSPTGTGASPLHF TRBV6-5 TRBD1 NA TRBJ1-6
TGTGCCAGCAGCTTAGCACTTAACTATGGCTACACCTTC CASSLALNYGYTF TRBV7-9 NA NA TRBJ1-2
TGTGCCAGTAGTATAACAGGGGGTCGATCATTTGGCTACACCTTC CASSITGGRSFGYTF TRBV19 TRBD1 NA TRBJ1-2
TGTGCCAGCTCACCACAAGGTCAGGGCGGCACTGAAGCTTTCTTT CASSPQGQGGTEAFF TRBV18 NA once TRBJ1-1
TGTGCCAGCAGCCAAGATACGGCAGGGGGAAGCAATCAGCCCCAGCATTTT CASSQDTAGGSNQPQHF TRBV4-2 TRBD1 NA TRBJ1-5
TGCAGCGTTTACCTAGCGGGAACGGCCGGGGAGCTGTTTTTT CSVYLAGTAGELFF TRBV29-1 TRBD2 NA TRBJ2-2
TGTGCCAGCAGCTTTGTGACAGACATGAACACTGAAGCTTTCTTT CASSFVTDMNTEAFF TRBV5-5 NA NA TRBJ1-1
TGTGCCTGGAGGGACAACATCTACGAGCAGTACTTC CAWRDNIYEQYF TRBV30 NA NA TRBJ2-7
TGTGCCAGCAGTTATGGGACAGGGGGGTTCCCCCAGCATTTT CASSYGTGGFPQHF TRBV6-5 TRBD1 once TRBJ1-5
TGTGCCAGCAGCTTAGATCTAGCGGGAGCGAACATTCAGTACTTC CASSLDLAGANIQYF TRBV7-9 TRBD2 NA TRBJ2-4
TGTGCCAGCAGCTTGTATCTGAACGGTAACACTGAAGCTTTCTTT CASSLYLNGNTEAFF TRBV5-8 NA NA TRBJ1-1
TGTGCCAGCAGCTTGGGCGGGAGAGCGTTAAACATTCAGTACTTC CASSLGGRALNIQYF TRBV7-2 TRBD2 NA TRBJ2-4
TGTGCCGCCCGGACTCCGGGGGGCACTGAAGCTTTCTTT CAARTPGGTEAFF TRBV19 NA NA TRBJ1-1
TGTGCCAGTAGTATAGCTCATCTGACTAGCGCCGAGCAGTTCTTC CASSIAHLTSAEQFF TRBV19 TRBD2 NA TRBJ2-1
TGTGCCAGCAGTGACTTCGGGACTGGATACAATGAGCAGTTCTTC CASSDFGTGYNEQFF TRBV6-2/TRBV6-3 NA NA TRBJ2-1
TGTGCCAGCAGCGTAGTCGAACCCAGGGTTTGGAACACTGAAGCTTTCTTT CASSVVEPRVWNTEAFF TRBV9 NA NA TRBJ1-1
TGTGCCAGCAAACCACAGGGGTTGAGCTATGGCTACACCTTC CASKPQGLSYGYTF TRBV6-5 TRBD1 NA TRBJ1-2
TGTGCCAGCAGCCTCGCCGACAGGGGCACTGAAGCTTTCTTT CASSLADRGTEAFF TRBV3-1/TRBV3-2 TRBD1 NA TRBJ1-1
TGTGCCAGTAGTATAGATTGGGGCAGGGGTATGTTCTTT CASSIDWGRGMFF TRBV19 NA NA TRBJ1-1
TGCGCCAGCAGCTTGGTTGGACGGGGAAGGTACGAGCAGTACTTC CASSLVGRGRYEQYF TRBV5-1 NA once TRBJ2-7
TGTGCCAGCAGCCCCGCGGCCGGGAGGGGGACTGAAGCTTTCTTT CASSPAAGRGTEAFF TRBV7-9 NA NA TRBJ1-1
TGTGCCAGCAGCATGGGACAGGCATACGAGCAGTACTTC CASSMGQAYEQYF TRBV6-5 TRBD1 NA TRBJ2-7